The 8 T cell receptor beta chains below all came from one sample that was sequenced in a study of cytomegalovirus exposure and HLA in healthy donors. The repertoire was sequenced with immunoSEQ multiplex PCR; TCRdb's copy has only in-frame clones and lacks some. This sample has 150,000 to 200,000 clones, with nearly 90% found just once. The sequenced material came from PBMCs. Every receptor here comes from a woman in her late teens or twenties in good health and CMV-seropositive.

The V gene is TRBV18, the J gene TRBJ2-2; TRBD1 might be the D (5 bases). CDR1 is KGHSH, CDR2 LQKENI, per germline. Trimming pared 3 bases from V and 5 bases from J, leaving 16 bases between. CDR3 length equals 16 residues. The chain's CDR3 is CASSPLTDRATGELFF. In nucleotides, the CDR3 is TGTGCCAGCTCACCGCTGACAGATCGGGCTACCGGGGAGCTGTTTTTT. The variable domain in full, with the rest retrieved from reference TRBV18 and TRBJ2-2, is NAGVMQNPRHLVRRRGQEARLRCSPMKGHSHVYWYRQLPEEGLKFMVYLQKENIIDESGMPKERFSAEFPKEGPSILRIQQVVRGDSAAYFCASSPLTDRATGELFFGEGSRLTVL.

The rearrangement joins TRBV9 to TRBJ1-5, with D possibly TRBD1 on 6 matching bases. Trimming shortened V by 3 bases and J by 4 bases, and 8 bases separated the two germline ends. The CDR3 runs 13 residues. Per the germline V gene, CDR1 is SGDLS and CDR2 is YYNGEE. The CDR3, as DNA: TGTGCCAGCAGCGCGACAGGAAATCAGCCCCAGCATTTT. Its translation: CASSATGNQPQHF.

This sequence joins TRBV30 and TRBJ2-7, with D possibly being TRBD2 (6 bases). Germline V gene sequence: CDR1 GTSNPN, CDR2 SVGIG (reference sequence). The V gene lost 3 bases and the J gene lost 4 bases, with 13 bases spanning the gap. The CDR3 contains 13 residues. The CDR3 sequence is CAWSVAGPYEQYF. The CDR3 DNA is TGTGCCTGGAGCGTGGCGGGACCTTACGAGCAGTACTTC.

V gene TRBV14 combines with J gene TRBJ2-7; 8 bases align to TRBD2. CDR3 length equals 16 residues. Looked up from germline, CDR1 is SGHDN and CDR2 is FVKESK. V shed 4 bases and J 0 bases; nucleotides not matched to a gene: 8. Written as DNA, the CDR3 is TGTGCCAGCAGCCCGTACTATAGCGGGACCTCCTACGAGCAGTACTTC. Its translation: CASSPYYSGTSYEQYF.

In its sample, this clone was seen once. The chain uses TRBV7-2 and TRBJ2-7, with 9 bases that match TRBD2. After removal of 3 bases from V and 4 bases from J, the junction contained 19 bases not matched to a gene. Germline CDR1 SGHTA, CDR2 FQGNSA. This CDR3 has 19 amino acids. CDR3 DNA sequence: TGTGCCAGCAGCTTCCACCATAGATCGACTAGCGGACTAAATTACGAGCAGTACTTC. This gives the protein CASSFHHRSTSGLNYEQYF.

This clone showed up just once. The rearrangement uses TRBV21-1 and TRBJ2-4; the D call of TRBD1 is as the table states it, not checked on the DNA. TRBV21-1 is labeled a pseudogene. The CDR3 extends over 19 amino acids. CDR3 bases: TGTGCCAGCAGCAAAGGGTCACTCCAGGGGTCGTATGTCAAAAACATTCAGTACTTC. Translating gives CASSKGSLQGSYVKNIQYF.

The rearrangement uses TRBV5-4 and TRBJ2-7; 10 bases line up with TRBD1. The CDR3 totals 16 residues. Unmatched junction bases numbered 12, after V lost 4 bases and J lost 5 bases. CDR1 is SGHNT and CDR2 is YYREEE in the germline V gene (reference sequence). CDR3 amino acids: CASSRALPGQGNEQYF. In nucleotides, the CDR3 is TGTGCCAGCAGCCGTGCACTTCCGGGACAGGGGAACGAGCAGTACTTC.

The chain links TRBV2 to TRBJ2-7; 8 bases line up with TRBD2. V shed 6 bases, J shed 12 bases, and the junction held 10 bases outside the gene matches. The CDR3 contains 12 residues. Germline assignment: CDR1 SNHLY and CDR2 FYNNEI. The CDR3 is CASRGEAGVGYF. The CDR3 bases are TGTGCCAGCAGAGGGGAAGCGGGAGTAGGGTACTTC.